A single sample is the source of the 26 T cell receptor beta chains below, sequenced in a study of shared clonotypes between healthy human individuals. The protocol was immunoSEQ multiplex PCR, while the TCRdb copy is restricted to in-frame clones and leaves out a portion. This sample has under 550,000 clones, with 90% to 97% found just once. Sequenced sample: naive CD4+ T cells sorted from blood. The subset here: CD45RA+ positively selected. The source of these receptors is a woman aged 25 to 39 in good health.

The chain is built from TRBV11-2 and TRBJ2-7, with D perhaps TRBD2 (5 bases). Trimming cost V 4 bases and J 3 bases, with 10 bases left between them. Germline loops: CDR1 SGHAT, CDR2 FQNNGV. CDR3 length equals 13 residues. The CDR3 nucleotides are TGTGCCAGCAGCTCCTTTCGGGACTACGAGCAGTACTTC. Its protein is CASSSFRDYEQYF.

The CDR3 region is CASSLGTPDQPQHF. DNA for the CDR3: TGCGCCAGCAGCTTGGGGACACCCGACCAGCCCCAGCATTTT. The V gene is TRBV5-1, the J gene TRBJ1-5, with a possible D match to TRBD1 (5 bases). V was cut by 0 bases and J by 7 bases, with 11 bases left in between. The CDR3 runs 14 residues. Germline V gives CDR1 SGHRS, CDR2 YFSETQ.

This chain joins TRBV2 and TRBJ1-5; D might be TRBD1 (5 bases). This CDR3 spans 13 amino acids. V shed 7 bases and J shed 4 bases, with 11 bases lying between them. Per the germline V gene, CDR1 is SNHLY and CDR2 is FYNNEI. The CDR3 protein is CASTRQLNQPQHF. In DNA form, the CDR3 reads TGTGCCAGCACGAGACAGCTAAATCAGCCCCAGCATTTT.

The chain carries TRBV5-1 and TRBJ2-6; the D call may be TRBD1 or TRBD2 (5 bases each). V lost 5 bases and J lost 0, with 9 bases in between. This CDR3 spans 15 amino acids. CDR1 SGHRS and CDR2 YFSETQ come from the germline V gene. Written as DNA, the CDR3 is TGCGCCAGCAGACCCGGGGCCTCTGGGGCCAACGTCCTGACTTTC. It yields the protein CASRPGASGANVLTF.

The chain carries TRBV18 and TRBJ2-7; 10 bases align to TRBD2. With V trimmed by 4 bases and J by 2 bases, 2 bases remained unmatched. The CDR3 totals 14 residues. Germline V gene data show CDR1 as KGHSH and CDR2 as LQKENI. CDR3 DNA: TGTGCCAGCTCACTCGGGACTAGCGCCTACGAGCAGTACTTC. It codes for CASSLGTSAYEQYF.

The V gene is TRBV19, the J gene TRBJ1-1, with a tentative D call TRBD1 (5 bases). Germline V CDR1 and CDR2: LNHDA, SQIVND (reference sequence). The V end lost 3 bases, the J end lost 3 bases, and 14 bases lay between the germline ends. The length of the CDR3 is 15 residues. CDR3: CASSINSEGHTEAFF. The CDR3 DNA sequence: TGTGCCAGTAGTATTAACTCTGAGGGGCACACTGAAGCTTTCTTT.

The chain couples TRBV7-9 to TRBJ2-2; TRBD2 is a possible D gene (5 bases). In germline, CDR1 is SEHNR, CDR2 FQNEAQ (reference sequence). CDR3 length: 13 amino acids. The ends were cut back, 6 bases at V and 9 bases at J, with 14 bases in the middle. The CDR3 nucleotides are TGTGCCAGCAGTGGACTGGAGACGTGGGAGCTGTTTTTT. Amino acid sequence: CASSGLETWELFF.

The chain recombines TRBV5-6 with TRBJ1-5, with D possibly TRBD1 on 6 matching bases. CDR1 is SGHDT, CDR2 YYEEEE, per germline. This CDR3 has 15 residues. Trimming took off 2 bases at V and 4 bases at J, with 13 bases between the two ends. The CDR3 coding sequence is TGTGCCAGCAGCTTAGGGGGGGCAGGGAATCAGCCCCAGCATTTT. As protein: CASSLGGAGNQPQHF.

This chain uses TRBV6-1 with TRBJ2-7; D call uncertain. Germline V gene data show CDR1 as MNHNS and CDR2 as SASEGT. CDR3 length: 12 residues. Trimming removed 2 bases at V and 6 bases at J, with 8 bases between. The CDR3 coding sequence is TGTGCCAGCAGTGAATTGGGTCGCGAGCAGTACTTC. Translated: CASSELGREQYF.

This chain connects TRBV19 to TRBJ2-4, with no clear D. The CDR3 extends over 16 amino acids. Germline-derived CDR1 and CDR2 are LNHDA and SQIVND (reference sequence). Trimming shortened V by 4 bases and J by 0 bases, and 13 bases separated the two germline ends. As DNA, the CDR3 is TGTGCCAGTAGTACGGACCGAAACCTAGCCAAAAACATTCAGTACTTC. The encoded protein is CASSTDRNLAKNIQYF. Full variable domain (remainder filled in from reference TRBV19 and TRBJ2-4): DGGITQSPKYLFRKEGQNVTLSCEQNLNHDAMYWYRQDPGQGLRLIYYSQIVNDFQKGDIAEGYSVSREKKESFPLTVTSAQKNPTAFYLCASSTDRNLAKNIQYFGAGTRLSVL.

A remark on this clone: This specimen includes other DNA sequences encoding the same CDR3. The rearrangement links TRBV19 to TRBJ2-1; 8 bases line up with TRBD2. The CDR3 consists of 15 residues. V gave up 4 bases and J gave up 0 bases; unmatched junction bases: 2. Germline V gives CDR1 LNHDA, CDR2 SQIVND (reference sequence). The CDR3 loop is CASSTTSGSYNEQFF. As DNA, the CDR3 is TGTGCCAGTAGTACAACTAGCGGCTCCTACAATGAGCAGTTCTTC.

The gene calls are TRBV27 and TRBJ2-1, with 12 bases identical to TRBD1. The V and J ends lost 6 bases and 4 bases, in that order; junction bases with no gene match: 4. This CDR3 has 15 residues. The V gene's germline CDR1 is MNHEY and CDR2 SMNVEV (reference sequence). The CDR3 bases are TGTGCCAGCAGGGGGGGACAGGGGGCATACAATGAGCAGTTCTTC. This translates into CASRGGQGAYNEQFF.

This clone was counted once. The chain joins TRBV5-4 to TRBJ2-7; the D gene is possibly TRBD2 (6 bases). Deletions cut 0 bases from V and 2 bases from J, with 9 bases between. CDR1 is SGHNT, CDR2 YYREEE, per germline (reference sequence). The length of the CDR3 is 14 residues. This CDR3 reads CASSLEAGPYEQYF. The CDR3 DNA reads TGTGCCAGCAGCTTGGAGGCGGGGCCCTACGAGCAGTACTTC.

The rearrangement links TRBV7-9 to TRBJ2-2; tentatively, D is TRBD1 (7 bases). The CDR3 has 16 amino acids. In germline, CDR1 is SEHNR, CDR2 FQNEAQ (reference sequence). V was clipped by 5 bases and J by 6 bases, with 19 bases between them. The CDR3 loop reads CASSPGGGGGPGELFF. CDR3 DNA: TGTGCCAGCAGCCCAGGTGGAGGAGGGGGCCCCGGGGAGCTGTTTTTT.

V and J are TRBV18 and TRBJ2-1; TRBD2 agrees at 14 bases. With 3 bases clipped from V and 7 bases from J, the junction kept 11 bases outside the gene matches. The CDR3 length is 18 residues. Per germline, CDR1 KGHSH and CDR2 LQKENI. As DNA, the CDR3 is TGTGCCAGCTCACCTTGGAAATCCGGGACTAGCGGGAGTAATGAGCAGTTCTTC. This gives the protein CASSPWKSGTSGSNEQFF.

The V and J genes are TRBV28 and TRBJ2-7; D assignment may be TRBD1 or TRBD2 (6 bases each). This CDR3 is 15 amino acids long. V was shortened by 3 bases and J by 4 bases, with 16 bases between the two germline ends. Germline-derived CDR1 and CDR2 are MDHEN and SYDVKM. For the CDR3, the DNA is TGTGCCAGCAGTTTGGGACTTGGACAGTTTTACGAGCAGTACTTC. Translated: CASSLGLGQFYEQYF.

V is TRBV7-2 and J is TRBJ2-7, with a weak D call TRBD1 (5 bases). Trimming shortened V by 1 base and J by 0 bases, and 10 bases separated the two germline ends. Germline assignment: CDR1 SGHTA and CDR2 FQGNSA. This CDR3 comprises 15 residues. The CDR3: CASSLGAGISYEQYF. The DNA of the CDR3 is TGTGCCAGCAGCTTAGGGGCAGGGATCTCCTACGAGCAGTACTTC.

The CDR3 DNA sequence: TGTGCCAGCAGTGAAGACCGGGGCCCTGGAAACACCATATATTTT. Translation gives CASSEDRGPGNTIYF. The chain is built from TRBV6-1 and TRBJ1-3, with D perhaps TRBD1 (5 bases). Germline assignment: CDR1 MNHNS and CDR2 SASEGT. The V end was cut by 1 base, the J end by 2 bases, with 9 bases between. CDR3 length: 15 residues.

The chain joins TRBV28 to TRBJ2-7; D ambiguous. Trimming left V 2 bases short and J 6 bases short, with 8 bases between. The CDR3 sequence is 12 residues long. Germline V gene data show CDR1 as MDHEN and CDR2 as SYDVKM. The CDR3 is CASSLPPFEQYF. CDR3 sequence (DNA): TGTGCCAGCAGTTTACCCCCTTTCGAGCAGTACTTC. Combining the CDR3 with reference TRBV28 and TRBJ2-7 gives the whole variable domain DVKVTQSSRYLVKRTGEKVFLECVQDMDHENMFWYRQDPGLGLRLIYFSYDVKMKEKGDIPEGYSVSREKKERFSLILESASTNQTSMYLCASSLPPFEQYFGPGTRLTVT.

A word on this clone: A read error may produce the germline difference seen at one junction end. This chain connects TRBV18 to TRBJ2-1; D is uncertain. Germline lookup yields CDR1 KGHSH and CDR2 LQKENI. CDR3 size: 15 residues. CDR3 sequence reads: CARSPLKGSDNEQFF. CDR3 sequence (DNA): TGTGCCAGATCACCACTTAAGGGTTCGGATAATGAGCAGTTCTTC.

CDR3 sequence reads: CASSQESAASGTYEQYF. The DNA for the CDR3 is TGCGCCAGCAGCCAAGAATCGGCAGCTAGCGGGACCTACGAGCAGTACTTC. The chain combines TRBV4-1 with TRBJ2-7; 9 bases are a match to TRBD2. From germline, CDR1 is MGHRA and CDR2 YSYEKL. V dropped 0 bases and J dropped 2; count of bases not matched to a gene: 8. The CDR3 has 17 residues.

The CDR3 bases are TGTGCCAGTTCCCGTGACGGGGGAGGAGGAAGGAATGAGCAGTTCTTC. Translated: CASSRDGGGGRNEQFF. This sequence joins TRBV19 and TRBJ2-1; weak D call: TRBD2 (6 bases). Germline V lookup: CDR1 LNHDA, CDR2 SQIVND (reference sequence). The CDR3 has 16 residues. The ends were cut back, 8 bases at V and 7 bases at J, with 24 bases in the middle. Full variable domain (remainder filled in from reference TRBV19 and TRBJ2-1): DGGITQSPKYLFRKEGQNVTLSCEQNLNHDAMYWYRQDPGQGLRLIYYSQIVNDFQKGDIAEGYSVSREKKESFPLTVTSAQKNPTAFYLCASSRDGGGGRNEQFFGPGTRLTVL.

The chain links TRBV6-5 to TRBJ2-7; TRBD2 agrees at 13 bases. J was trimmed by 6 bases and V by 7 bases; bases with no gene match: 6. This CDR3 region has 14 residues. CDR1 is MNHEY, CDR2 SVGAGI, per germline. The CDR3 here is CASKGTSGKLEQYF. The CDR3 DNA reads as TGTGCCAGCAAGGGGACTAGCGGGAAGCTCGAGCAGTACTTC.

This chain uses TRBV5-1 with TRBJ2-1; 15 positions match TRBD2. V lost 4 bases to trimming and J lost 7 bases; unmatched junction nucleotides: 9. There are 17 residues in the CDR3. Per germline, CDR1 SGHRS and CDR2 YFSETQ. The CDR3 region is CASSPLPGLAGGNEQFF. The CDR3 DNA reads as TGCGCCAGCAGCCCATTACCGGGACTAGCGGGGGGAAATGAGCAGTTCTTC.

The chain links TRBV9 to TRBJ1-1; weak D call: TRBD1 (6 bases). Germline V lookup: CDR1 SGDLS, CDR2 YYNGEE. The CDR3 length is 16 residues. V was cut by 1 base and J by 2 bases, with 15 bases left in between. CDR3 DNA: TGTGCCAGCAGCGTAAGGGGACACGGGAGTAACACTGAAGCTTTCTTT. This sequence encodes CASSVRGHGSNTEAFF.

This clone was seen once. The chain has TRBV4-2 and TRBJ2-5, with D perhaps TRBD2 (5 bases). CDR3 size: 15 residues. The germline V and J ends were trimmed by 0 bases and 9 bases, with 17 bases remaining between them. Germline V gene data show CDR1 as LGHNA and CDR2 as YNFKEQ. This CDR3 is CASSQEVSGSSAQYF. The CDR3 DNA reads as TGTGCCAGCAGCCAAGAAGTGAGCGGCTCCTCGGCCCAGTACTTC.